The present T cell receptor (beta chain) was sequenced within a study of neurological immune-mediated disorders. V gave up 3 bases and J gave up 7 bases; unmatched junction bases: 10. The CDR3 is 16 amino acids. The germline V gene encodes CDR1 SGHTA and CDR2 FQGNSA. Notes on the study in general: HTLV-1-associated myelopathy displayed the greatest TCR clonal expansion, and multiple sclerosis exhibited the smallest, lower than that of healthy controls.

It was by 5'RACE with 10-nucleotide random UMIs that the cDNA was made. Each CDR3 protein is one row after TCRdb ran MiXCR on the 5' RACE reads. The sample lists 20,000 to 25,000 distinct CDR3 sequences; about 13% were seen once. This clonotype has at least ten counts. Its antigen remains unidentified. This receptor was obtained from a woman aged 55-70 years with HTLV-1-associated myelopathy (HAM/TSP). The rearrangement uses TRBV7-2 and TRBJ1-3, with TRBD1 identical over 9 bases. Sequenced: PBMCs. CDR3 nucleotides: TGTGCCAGCAGCTTTTCACAGGGGGCGGAGAGGAACACCATATATTTT. It yields the protein CASSFSQGAERNTIYF.